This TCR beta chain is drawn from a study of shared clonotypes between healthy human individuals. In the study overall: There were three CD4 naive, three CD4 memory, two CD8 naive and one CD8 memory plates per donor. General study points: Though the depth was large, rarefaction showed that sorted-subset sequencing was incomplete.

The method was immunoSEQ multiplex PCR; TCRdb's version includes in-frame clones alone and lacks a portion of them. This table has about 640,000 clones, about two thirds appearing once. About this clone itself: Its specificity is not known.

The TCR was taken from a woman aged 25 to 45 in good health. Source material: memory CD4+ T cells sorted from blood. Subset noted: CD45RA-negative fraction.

CDR3 region: CASRGGSSGKETQYF. The CDR3 DNA is TGTGCCAGCAGGGGCGGCAGTTCCGGAAAAGAGACCCAGTACTTC. The gene calls are TRBV11-2 and TRBJ2-5; D remains ambiguous. Per the germline V gene, CDR1 is SGHAT and CDR2 is FQNNGV. V was cut by 6 bases and J by 3 bases, with 17 bases left in between. This CDR3 is 15 amino acids long.